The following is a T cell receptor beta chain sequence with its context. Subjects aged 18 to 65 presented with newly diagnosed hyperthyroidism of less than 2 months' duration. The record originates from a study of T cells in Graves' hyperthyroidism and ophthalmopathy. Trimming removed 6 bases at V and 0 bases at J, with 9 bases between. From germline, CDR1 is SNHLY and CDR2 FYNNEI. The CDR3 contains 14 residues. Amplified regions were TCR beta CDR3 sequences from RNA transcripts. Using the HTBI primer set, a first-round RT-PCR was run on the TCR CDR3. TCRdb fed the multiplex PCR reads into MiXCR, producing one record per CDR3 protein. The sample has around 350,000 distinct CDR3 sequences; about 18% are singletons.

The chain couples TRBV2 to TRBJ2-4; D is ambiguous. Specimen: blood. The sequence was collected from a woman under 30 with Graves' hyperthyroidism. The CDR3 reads CASRKLRAKNIQYF. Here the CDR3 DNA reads TGTGCCAGCAGGAAACTAAGAGCCAAAAACATTCAGTACTTC.